Listed below are T cell receptor beta chains from one sample, sequenced in a study of T cells in Graves' hyperthyroidism and ophthalmopathy. One entry per CDR3 protein results from TCRdb running MiXCR on the multiplex PCR reads. In the table there are under 700,000 distinct CDR3 sequences, 16% of which are singletons. Material for sequencing was blood. The receptors stem from a woman aged 18-29 years with Graves' hyperthyroidism. Both conserved end residues are part of each CDR3. The order of the fields is V gene, J gene, D gene, clone size, CDR3 DNA, CDR3 protein. A D gene is named only where the DNA matches it firmly. A clone size is listed for some rows: how often the clone was seen (once, few, many), or a class if it is expanded.

v_call: TRBV3-1
j_call: TRBJ1-3
d_call: .
clone_size: many
cdr3_nt: TGTGCCAGCAGCTACGGAAACACCATATATTTT
cdr3_aa: CASSYGNTIYF

v_call: TRBV13
j_call: TRBJ2-7
d_call: TRBD2
clone_size: .
cdr3_nt: TGTGCCAGCAGCCCAACTTCGACTAGCGGGGGGCCTGACTCCTACGAGCAGTACTTC
cdr3_aa: CASSPTSTSGGPDSYEQYF

v_call: TRBV20-1
j_call: TRBJ2-5
d_call: .
clone_size: many
cdr3_nt: TGCAGTCCTAACAGGAACACGACCTACCAAGAGACCCAGTACTTC
cdr3_aa: CSPNRNTTYQETQYF

v_call: TRBV4-3
j_call: TRBJ2-3
d_call: TRBD2
clone_size: .
cdr3_nt: TGCGCCAGCACCCCGGGAGGGCAGAGTACAGATACGCAGTATTTT
cdr3_aa: CASTPGGQSTDTQYF

v_call: TRBV12-3/TRBV12-4
j_call: TRBJ2-5
d_call: .
clone_size: many
cdr3_nt: TGTGCCAGCAGTTTAGTTGGGACCCAAGAGACCCAGTACTTC
cdr3_aa: CASSLVGTQETQYF

v_call: TRBV28
j_call: TRBJ1-1
d_call: .
clone_size: many
cdr3_nt: TGTGCCAGCAGTCCCAACTCAGCTTACACTGAAGCTTTCTTT
cdr3_aa: CASSPNSAYTEAFF

v_call: TRBV7-9
j_call: TRBJ1-6
d_call: TRBD1
clone_size: .
cdr3_nt: TGTGCCAGCAGCTTAGTCCTCCAGGGGGCCGGTAATTCACCCCTCCACTTT
cdr3_aa: CASSLVLQGAGNSPLHF

v_call: TRBV7-9
j_call: TRBJ1-3
d_call: .
clone_size: .
cdr3_nt: TGTGCCAGCAGCCCAGGACCTCCTGGAAACACCATATATTTT
cdr3_aa: CASSPGPPGNTIYF

v_call: TRBV7-2
j_call: TRBJ2-5
d_call: TRBD2
clone_size: many
cdr3_nt: TGTGCCAGCAGCCCCAGAAGGCGGGGGGCCGCTCAAGAGACCCAGTACTTC
cdr3_aa: CASSPRRRGAAQETQYF

v_call: TRBV19
j_call: TRBJ2-1
d_call: TRBD2
clone_size: many
cdr3_nt: TGTGCCAGTAGGATGACCAGCGGGGGCCTGGCGAATGAGCAGTTCTTC
cdr3_aa: CASRMTSGGLANEQFF

v_call: TRBV6-2/TRBV6-3
j_call: TRBJ1-5
d_call: .
clone_size: few
cdr3_nt: TGTGCCAGCGGGGGATTCGGTCAGCCCCAGCATTTT
cdr3_aa: CASGGFGQPQHF

v_call: TRBV6-5
j_call: TRBJ2-3
d_call: TRBD1
clone_size: many
cdr3_nt: TGTGCCAGCAGTTACGTAGGGACAGGGGTTTCAGATACGCAGTATTTT
cdr3_aa: CASSYVGTGVSDTQYF

v_call: TRBV2
j_call: TRBJ2-1
d_call: TRBD2
clone_size: many
cdr3_nt: TGTGCCAGCAGCAGGCGTTCCGGGACTAGCTCCTACAATGAGCAGTTCTTC
cdr3_aa: CASSRRSGTSSYNEQFF